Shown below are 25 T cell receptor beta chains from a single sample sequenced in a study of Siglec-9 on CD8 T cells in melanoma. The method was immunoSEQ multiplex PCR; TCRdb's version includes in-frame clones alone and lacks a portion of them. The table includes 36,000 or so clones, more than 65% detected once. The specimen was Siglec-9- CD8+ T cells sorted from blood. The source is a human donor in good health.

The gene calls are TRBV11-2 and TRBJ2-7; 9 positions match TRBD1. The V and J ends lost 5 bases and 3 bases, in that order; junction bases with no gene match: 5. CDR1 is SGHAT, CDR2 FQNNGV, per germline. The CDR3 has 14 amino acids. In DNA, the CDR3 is TGTGCCAGCAGCCTAGGGACAGGGAACTACGAGCAGTACTTC. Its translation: CASSLGTGNYEQYF.

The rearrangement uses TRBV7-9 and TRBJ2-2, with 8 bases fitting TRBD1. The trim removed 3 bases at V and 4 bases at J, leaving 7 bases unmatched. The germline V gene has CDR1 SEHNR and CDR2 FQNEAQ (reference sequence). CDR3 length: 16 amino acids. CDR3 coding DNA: TGTGCCAGCAGCTTCCCTCGGACAGGGACCACCGGGGAGCTGTTTTTT. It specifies CASSFPRTGTTGELFF.

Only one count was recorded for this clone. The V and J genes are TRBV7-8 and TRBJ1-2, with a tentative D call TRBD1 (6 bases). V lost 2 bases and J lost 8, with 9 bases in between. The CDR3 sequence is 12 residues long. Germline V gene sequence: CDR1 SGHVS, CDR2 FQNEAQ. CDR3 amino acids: CASSLKGGGYTF. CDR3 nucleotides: TGTGCCAGCAGCTTAAAGGGGGGCGGCTACACCTTC.

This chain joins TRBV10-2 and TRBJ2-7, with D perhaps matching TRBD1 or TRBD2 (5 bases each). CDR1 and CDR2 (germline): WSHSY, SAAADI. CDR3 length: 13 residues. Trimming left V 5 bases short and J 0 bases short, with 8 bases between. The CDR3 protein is CASSPGTSYEQYF. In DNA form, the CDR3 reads TGCGCCAGCAGTCCCGGGACCTCCTACGAGCAGTACTTC.

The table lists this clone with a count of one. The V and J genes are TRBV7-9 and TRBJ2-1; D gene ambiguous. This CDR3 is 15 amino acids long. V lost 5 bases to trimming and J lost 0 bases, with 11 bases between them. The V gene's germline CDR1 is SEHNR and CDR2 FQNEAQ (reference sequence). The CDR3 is CASSPLGSSYNEQFF. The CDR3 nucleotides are TGTGCCAGCAGCCCCCTGGGAAGCTCCTACAATGAGCAGTTCTTC.

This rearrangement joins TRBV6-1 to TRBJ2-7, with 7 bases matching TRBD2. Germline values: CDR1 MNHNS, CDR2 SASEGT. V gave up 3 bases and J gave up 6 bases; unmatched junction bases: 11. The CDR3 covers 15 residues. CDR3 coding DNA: TGTGCCAGCAGTGATACGGGACTATCTCAGCTCGAGCAGTACTTC. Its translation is CASSDTGLSQLEQYF.

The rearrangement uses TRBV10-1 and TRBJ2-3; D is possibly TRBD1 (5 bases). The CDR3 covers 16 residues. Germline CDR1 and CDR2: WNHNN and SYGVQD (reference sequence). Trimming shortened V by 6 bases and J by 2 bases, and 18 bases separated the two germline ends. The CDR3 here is CASSAGPSDLTDTQYF. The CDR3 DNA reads TGCGCCAGCAGCGCAGGGCCCAGCGACCTCACAGATACGCAGTATTTT.

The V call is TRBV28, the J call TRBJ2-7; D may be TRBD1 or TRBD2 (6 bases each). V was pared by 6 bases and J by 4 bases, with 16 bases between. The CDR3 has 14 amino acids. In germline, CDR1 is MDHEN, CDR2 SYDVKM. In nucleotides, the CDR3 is TGTGCCAGCAGCCTTGAACGGGGGCGTTACGAGCAGTACTTC. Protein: CASSLERGRYEQYF.

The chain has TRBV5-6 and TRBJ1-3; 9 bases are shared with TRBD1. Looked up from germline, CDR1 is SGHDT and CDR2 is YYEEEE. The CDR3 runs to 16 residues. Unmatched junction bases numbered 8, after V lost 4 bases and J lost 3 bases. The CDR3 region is CASSPGTGPDGNTIYF. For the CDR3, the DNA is TGTGCCAGCAGCCCAGGGACAGGGCCGGATGGAAACACCATATATTTT.

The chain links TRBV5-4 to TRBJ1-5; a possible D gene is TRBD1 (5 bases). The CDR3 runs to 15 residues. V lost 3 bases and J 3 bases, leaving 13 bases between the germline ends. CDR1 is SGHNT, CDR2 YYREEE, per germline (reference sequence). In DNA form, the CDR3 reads TGTGCCAGCAGCTGCGAGACAGACCACAATCAGCCCCAGCATTTT. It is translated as CASSCETDHNQPQHF. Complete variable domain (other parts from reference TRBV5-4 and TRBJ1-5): ETGVTQSPTHLIKTRGQQVTLRCSSQSGHNTVSWYQQALGQGPQFIFQYYREEENGRGNFPPRFSGLQFPNYSSELNVNALELDDSALYLCASSCETDHNQPQHFGDGTRLSIL.

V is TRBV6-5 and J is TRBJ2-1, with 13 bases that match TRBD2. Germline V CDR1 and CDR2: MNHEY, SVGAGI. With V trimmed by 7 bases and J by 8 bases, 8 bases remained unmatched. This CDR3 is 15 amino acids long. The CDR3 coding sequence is TGTGCCAGCACCCCCTGGACTAGCGGGGGCTATGAGCAGTTCTTC. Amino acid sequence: CASTPWTSGGYEQFF.

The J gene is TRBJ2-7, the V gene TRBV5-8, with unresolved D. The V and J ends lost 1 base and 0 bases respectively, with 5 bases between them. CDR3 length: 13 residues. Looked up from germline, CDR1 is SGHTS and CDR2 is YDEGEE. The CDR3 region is CASSLTVSYEQYF. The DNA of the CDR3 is TGTGCCAGCAGCTTGACAGTCTCCTACGAGCAGTACTTC.

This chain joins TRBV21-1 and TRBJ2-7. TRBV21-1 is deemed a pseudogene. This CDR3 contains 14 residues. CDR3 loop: CASSPTRQSYEQYF. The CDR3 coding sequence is TGTGCCAGCAGTCCTACACGCCAGTCCTACGAGCAGTACTTC.

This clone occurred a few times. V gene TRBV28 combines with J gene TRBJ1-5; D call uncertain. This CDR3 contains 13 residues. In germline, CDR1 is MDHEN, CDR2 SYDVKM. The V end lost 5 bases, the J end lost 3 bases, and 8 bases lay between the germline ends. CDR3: CASSPGLNQPQHF. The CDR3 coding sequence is TGTGCCAGCAGTCCCGGACTCAATCAGCCCCAGCATTTT.

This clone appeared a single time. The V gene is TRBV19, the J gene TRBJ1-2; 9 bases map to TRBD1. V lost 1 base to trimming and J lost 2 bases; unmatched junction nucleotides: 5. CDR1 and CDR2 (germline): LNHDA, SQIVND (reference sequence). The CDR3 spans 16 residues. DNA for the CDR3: TGTGCCAGTAGTATAGTGCTCGGGACAGGGAACTATGGCTACACCTTC. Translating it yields CASSIVLGTGNYGYTF.

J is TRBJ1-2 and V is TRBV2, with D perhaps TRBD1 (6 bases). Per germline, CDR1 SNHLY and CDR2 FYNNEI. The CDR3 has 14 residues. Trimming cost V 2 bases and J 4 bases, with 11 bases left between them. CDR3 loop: CASSEWTDPYGYTF. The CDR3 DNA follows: TGTGCCAGCAGTGAATGGACAGACCCCTATGGCTACACCTTC.

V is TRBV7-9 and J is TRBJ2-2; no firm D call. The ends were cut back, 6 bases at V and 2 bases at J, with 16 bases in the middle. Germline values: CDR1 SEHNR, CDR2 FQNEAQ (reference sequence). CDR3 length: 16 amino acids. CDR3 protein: CASRPPEEGNTGELFF. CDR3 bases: TGTGCCAGCAGGCCCCCGGAAGAAGGCAACACCGGGGAGCTGTTTTTT.

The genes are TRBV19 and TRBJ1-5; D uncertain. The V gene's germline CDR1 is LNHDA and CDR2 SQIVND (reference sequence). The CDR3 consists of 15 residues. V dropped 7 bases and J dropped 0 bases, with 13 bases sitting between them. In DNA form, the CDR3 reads TGTGCCAGTACCATAGCAGACCCTAGCAATCAGCCCCAGCATTTT. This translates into CASTIADPSNQPQHF.

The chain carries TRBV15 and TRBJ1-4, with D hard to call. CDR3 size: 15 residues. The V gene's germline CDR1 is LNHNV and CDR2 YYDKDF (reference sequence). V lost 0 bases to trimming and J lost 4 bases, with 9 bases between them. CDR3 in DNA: TGTGCCACCAGCAGAGAGTGGGTTAATAATGAAAAACTGTTTTTT. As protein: CATSREWVNNEKLFF.

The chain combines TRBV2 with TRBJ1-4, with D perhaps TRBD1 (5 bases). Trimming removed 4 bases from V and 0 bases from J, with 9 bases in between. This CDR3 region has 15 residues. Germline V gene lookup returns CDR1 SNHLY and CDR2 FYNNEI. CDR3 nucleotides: TGTGCCAGCAGTGGTCGGGGCGCAACTAATGAAAAACTGTTTTTT. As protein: CASSGRGATNEKLFF. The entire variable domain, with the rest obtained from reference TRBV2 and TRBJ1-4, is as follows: EPEVTQTPSHQVTQMGQEVILRCVPISNHLYFYWYRQILGQKVEFLVSFYNNEISEKSEIFDDQFSVERPDGSNFTLKIRSTKLEDSAMYFCASSGRGATNEKLFFGSGTQLSVL.

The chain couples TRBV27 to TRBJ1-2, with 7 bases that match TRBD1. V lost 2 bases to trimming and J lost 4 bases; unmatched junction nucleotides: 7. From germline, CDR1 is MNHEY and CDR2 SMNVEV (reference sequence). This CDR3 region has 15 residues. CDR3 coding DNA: TGTGCCAGCAGTTTAACAGGGGCTCAACCCTATGGCTACACCTTC. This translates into CASSLTGAQPYGYTF.

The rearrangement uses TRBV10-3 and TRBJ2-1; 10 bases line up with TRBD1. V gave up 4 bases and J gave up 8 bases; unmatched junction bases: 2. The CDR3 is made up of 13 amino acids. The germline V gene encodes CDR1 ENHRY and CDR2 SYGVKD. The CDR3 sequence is CAISVGTGDEQFF. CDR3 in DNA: TGTGCCATCAGTGTCGGGACAGGGGATGAGCAGTTCTTC.

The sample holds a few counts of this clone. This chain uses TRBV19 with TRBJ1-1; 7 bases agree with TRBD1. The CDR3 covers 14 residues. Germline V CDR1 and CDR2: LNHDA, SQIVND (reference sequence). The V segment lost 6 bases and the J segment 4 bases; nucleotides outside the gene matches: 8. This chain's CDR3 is CASSYYGDSTEAFF. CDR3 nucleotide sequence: TGTGCCAGTAGCTATTATGGGGACAGCACTGAAGCTTTCTTT.

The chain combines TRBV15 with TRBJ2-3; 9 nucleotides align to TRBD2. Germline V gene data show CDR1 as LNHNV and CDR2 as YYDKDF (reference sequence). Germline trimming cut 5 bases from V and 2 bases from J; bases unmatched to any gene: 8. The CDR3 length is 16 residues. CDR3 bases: TGTGCCACCAGCCGAAGACTAGCGGACTTCACAGATACGCAGTATTTT. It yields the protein CATSRRLADFTDTQYF. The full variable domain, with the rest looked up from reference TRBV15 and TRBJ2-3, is DAMVIQNPRYQVTQFGKPVTLSCSQTLNHNVMYWYQQKSSQAPKLLFHYYDKDFNNEADTPDNFQSRRPNTSFCFLDIRSPGLGDTAMYLCATSRRLADFTDTQYFGPGTRLTVL.

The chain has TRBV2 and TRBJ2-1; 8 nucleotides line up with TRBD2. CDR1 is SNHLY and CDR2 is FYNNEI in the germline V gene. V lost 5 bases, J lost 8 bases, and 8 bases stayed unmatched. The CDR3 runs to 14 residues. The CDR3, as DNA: TGTGCCAGCAGTCTAGGACTAGCCCCCCATGAGCAGTTCTTC. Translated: CASSLGLAPHEQFF.